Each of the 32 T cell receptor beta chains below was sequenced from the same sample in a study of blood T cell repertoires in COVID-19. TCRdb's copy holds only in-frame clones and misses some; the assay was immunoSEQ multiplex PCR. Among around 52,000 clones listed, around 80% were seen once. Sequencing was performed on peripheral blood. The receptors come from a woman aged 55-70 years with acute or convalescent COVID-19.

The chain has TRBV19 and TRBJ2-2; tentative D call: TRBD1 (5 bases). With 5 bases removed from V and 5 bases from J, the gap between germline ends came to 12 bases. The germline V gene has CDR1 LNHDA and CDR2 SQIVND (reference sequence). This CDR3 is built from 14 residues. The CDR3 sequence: CASSDGGATGELFF. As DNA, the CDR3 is TGTGCCAGTAGTGATGGTGGGGCGACCGGGGAGCTGTTTTTT.

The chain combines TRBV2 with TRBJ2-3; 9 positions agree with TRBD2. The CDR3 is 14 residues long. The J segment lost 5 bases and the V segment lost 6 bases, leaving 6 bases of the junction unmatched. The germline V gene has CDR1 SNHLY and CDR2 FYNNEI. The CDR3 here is CASRGRGGRDTQYF. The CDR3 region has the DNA TGTGCCAGCAGGGGGCGGGGGGGCCGAGATACGCAGTATTTT.

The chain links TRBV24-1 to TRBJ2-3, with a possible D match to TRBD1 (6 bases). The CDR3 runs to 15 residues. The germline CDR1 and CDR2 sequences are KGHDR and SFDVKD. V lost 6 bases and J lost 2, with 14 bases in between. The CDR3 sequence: CATSNGMGATDTQYF. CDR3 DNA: TGTGCCACCAGTAATGGGATGGGGGCCACAGATACGCAGTATTTT.

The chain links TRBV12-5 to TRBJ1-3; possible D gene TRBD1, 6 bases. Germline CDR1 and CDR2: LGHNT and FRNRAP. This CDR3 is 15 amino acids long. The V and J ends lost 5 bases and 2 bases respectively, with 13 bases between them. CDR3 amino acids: CASGPSGGTGNTIYF. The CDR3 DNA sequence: TGTGCTAGTGGTCCCTCGGGGGGCACTGGAAACACCATATATTTT. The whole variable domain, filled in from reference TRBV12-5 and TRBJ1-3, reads DARVTQTPRHKVTEMGQEVTMRCQPILGHNTVFWYRQTMMQGLELLAYFRNRAPLDDSGMPKDRFSAEMPDATLATLKIQPSEPRDSAVYFCASGPSGGTGNTIYFGEGSWLTVV.

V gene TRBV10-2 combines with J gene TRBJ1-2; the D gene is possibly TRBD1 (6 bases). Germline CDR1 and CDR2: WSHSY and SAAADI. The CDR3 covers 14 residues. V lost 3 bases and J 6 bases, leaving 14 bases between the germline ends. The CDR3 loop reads CASSDRGLRDGYTF. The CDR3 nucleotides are TGCGCCAGCAGTGACAGGGGTCTTCGCGATGGCTACACCTTC.

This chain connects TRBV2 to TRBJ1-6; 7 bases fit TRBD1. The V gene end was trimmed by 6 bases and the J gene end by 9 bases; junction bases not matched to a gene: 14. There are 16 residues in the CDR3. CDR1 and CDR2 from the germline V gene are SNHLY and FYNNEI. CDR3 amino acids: CASSGALQGLSSPLHF. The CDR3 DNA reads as TGTGCCAGCAGCGGAGCCCTACAGGGGTTGAGTTCACCCCTCCACTTT. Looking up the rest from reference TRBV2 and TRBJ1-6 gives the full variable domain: EPEVTQTPSHQVTQMGQEVILRCVPISNHLYFYWYRQILGQKVEFLVSFYNNEISEKSEIFDDQFSVERPDGSNFTLKIRSTKLEDSAMYFCASSGALQGLSSPLHFGNGTRLTVT.

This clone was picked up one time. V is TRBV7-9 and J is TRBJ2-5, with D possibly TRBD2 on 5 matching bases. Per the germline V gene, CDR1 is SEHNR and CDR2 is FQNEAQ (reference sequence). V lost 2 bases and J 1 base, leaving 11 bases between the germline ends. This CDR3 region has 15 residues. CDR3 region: CASSLSFGVQETQYF. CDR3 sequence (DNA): TGTGCCAGCAGCTTAAGTTTCGGGGTCCAAGAGACCCAGTACTTC.

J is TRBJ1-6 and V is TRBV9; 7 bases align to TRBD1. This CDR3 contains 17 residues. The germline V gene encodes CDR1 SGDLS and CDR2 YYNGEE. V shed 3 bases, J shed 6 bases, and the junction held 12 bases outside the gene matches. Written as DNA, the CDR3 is TGTGCCAGCAGCGGGACCACAGGGGCTGGTCTTAATTCACCCCTCCACTTT. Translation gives CASSGTTGAGLNSPLHF.

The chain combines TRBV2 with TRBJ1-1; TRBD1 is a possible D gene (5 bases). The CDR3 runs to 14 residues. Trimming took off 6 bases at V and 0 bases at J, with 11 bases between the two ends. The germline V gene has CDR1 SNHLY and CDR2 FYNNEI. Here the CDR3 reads CASRALRVNTEAFF. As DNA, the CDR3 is TGTGCCAGCAGGGCTCTCAGGGTGAACACTGAAGCTTTCTTT.

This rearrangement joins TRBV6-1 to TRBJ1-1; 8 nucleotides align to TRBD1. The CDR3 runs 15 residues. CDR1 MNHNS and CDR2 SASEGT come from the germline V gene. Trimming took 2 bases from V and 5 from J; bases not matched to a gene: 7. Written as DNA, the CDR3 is TGTGCCAGCAGTGAAAAGGGCAGGGGGCTTACTGAAGCTTTCTTT. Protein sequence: CASSEKGRGLTEAFF.

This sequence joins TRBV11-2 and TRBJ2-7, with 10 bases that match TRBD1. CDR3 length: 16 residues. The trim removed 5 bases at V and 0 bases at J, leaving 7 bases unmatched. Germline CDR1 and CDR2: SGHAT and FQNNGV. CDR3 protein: CASSPKTGGSSYEQYF. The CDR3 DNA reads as TGTGCCAGCAGCCCAAAGACAGGGGGCAGCTCCTACGAGCAGTACTTC.

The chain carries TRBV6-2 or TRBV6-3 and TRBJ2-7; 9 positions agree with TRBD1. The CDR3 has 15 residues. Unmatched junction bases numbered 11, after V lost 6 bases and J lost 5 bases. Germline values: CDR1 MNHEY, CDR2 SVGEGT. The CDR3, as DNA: TGTGCCAGCAGCGACCCCGGACAGGGGTACGACGAGCAGTACTTC. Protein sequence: CASSDPGQGYDEQYF.

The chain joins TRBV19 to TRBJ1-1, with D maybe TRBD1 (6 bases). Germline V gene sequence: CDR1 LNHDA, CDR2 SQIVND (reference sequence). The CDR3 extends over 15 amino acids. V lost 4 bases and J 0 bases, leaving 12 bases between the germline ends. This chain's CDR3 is CASSTTGIMNTEAFF. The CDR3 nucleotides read TGTGCCAGTAGTACCACAGGGATCATGAACACTGAAGCTTTCTTT.

The CDR3 loop is CASSPQGRETQYF. CDR3 DNA sequence: TGTGCCAGCAGCCCCCAGGGGAGAGAGACCCAGTACTTC. This chain joins TRBV5-6 and TRBJ2-5; a possible D gene is TRBD1 (6 bases). Between the trimmed V and J ends, which lost 4 bases and 4 bases, there was a span of 11 bases. The CDR3 runs to 13 residues. Looked up from germline, CDR1 is SGHDT and CDR2 is YYEEEE.

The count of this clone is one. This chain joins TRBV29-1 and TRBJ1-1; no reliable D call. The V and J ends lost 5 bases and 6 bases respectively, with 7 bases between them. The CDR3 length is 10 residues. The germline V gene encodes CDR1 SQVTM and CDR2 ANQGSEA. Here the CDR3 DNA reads TGCAGCGTTCTCAGTCCTGAAGCTTTCTTT. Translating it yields CSVLSPEAFF.

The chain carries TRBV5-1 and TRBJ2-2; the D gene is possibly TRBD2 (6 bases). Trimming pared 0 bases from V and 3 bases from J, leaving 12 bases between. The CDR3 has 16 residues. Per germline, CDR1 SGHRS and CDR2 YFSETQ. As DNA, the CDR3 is TGCGCCAGCAGCTTGGATGGTAGCGGATACACCGGGGAGCTGTTTTTT. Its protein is CASSLDGSGYTGELFF.

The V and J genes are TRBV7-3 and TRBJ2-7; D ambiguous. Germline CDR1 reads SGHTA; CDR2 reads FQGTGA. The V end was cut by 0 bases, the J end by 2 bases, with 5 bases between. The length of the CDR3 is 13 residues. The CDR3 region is CASSLTPTYEQYF. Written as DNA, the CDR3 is TGTGCCAGCAGCTTAACTCCCACCTACGAGCAGTACTTC.

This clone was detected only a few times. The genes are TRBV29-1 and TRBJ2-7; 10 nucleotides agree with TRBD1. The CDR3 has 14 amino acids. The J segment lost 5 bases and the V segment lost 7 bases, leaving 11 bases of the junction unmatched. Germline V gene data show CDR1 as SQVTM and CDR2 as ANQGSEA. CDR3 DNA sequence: TGCAGCGCCGTTCCCGGGACAGGGGACCACGAGCAGTACTTC. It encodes CSAVPGTGDHEQYF.

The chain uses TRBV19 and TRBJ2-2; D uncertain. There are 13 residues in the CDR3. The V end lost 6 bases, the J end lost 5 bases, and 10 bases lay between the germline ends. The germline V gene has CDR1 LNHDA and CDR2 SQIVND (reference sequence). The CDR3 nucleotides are TGTGCCAGTAGGGTTGCGGTTACCGGGGAGCTGTTTTTT. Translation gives CASRVAVTGELFF.

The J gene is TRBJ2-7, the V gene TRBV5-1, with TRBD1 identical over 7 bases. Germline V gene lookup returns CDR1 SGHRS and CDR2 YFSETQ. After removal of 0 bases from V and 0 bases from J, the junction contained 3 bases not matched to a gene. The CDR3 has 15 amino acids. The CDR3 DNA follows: TGCGCCAGCAGCTTGGTGACAGGGCTCTCCTACGAGCAGTACTTC. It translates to CASSLVTGLSYEQYF.

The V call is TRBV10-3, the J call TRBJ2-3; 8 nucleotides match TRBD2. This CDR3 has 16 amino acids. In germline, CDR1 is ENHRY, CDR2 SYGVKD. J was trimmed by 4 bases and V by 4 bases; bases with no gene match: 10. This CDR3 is CAISVPGGLPPDTQYF. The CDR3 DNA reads TGTGCCATCAGTGTCCCGGGGGGGCTACCCCCAGATACGCAGTATTTT.

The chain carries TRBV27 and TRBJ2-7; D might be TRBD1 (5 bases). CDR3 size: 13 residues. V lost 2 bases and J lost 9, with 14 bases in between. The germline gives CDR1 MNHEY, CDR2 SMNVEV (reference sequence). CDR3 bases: TGTGCCAGCAGTTTAAGGGGCAGCCCACGGCAGTACTTC. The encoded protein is CASSLRGSPRQYF.

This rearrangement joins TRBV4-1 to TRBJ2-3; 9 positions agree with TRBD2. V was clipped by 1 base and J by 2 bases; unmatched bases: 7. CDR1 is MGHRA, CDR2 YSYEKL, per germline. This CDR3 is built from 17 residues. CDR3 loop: CASSQGLAGPYTDTQYF. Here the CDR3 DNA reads TGCGCCAGCAGCCAAGGGCTAGCGGGACCTTACACAGATACGCAGTATTTT.

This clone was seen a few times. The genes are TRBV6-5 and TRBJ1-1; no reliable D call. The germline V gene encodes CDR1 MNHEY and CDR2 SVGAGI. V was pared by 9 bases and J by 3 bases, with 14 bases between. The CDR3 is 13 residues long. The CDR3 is CASILVPDTEAFF. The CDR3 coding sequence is TGTGCCAGTATCCTGGTCCCGGACACTGAAGCTTTCTTT.

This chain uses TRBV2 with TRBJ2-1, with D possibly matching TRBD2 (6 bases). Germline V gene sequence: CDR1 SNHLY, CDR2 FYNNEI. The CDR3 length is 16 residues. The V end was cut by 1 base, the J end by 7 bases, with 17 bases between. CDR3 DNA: TGTGCCAGCAGTGAAGTCTATTCGGGGGATCGGAATGAGCAGTTCTTC. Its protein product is CASSEVYSGDRNEQFF.

CDR3 amino acids: CASSSGLAGESETQYF. DNA for the CDR3: TGCGCCAGCAGCTCGGGACTAGCGGGGGAATCGGAGACCCAGTACTTC. The chain joins TRBV5-1 to TRBJ2-5; the match to TRBD2 covers 14 bases. There are 16 residues in the CDR3. Losses at the gene ends were 3 bases for V and 5 bases for J; bases not matched to a gene: 6. Germline loops: CDR1 SGHRS, CDR2 YFSETQ.

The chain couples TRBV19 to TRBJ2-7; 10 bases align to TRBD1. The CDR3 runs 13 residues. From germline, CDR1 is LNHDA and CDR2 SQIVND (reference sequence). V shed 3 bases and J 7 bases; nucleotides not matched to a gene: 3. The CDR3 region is CASSMGQGREQYF. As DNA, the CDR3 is TGTGCCAGTAGTATGGGACAGGGGCGAGAGCAGTACTTC.

The CDR3 nucleotides read TGTGCCAGCAGGGGGACTGTCGAGACCCAGTACTTC. This translates into CASRGTVETQYF. This chain connects TRBV2 to TRBJ2-5, with D tentatively TRBD2 (6 bases). The V and J ends lost 6 bases and 5 bases respectively, with 10 bases between them. Germline V gene data show CDR1 as SNHLY and CDR2 as FYNNEI. CDR3 size: 12 residues.

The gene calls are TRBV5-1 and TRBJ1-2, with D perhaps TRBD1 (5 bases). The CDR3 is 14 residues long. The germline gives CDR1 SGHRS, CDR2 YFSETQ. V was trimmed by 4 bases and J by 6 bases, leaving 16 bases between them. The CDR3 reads CASSKRGREDGYTF. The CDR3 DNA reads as TGCGCCAGCAGCAAGCGGGGCAGGGAGGATGGCTACACCTTC.

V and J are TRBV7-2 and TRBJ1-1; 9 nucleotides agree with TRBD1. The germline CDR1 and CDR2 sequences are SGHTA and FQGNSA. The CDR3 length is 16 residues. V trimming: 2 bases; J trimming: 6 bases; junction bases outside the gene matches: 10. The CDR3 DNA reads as TGTGCCAGCAGCTTAAAACTTGACAGGGGGAAGTCTGAAGCTTTCTTT. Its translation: CASSLKLDRGKSEAFF.

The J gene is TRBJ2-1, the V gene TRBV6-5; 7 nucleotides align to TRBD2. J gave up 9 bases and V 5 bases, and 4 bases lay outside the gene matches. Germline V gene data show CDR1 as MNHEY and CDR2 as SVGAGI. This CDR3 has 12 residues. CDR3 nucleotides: TGTGCCAGCAGTACTAGCGATGCTGAGCAGTTCTTC. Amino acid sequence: CASSTSDAEQFF.

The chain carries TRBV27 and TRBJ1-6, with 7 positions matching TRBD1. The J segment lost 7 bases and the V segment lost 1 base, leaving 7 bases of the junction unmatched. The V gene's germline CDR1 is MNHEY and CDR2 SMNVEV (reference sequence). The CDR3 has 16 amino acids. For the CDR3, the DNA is TGTGCCAGCAGTTTATATCCTCCGGGACAGAATTCACCCCTCCACTTT. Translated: CASSLYPPGQNSPLHF.